Shown below are 24 T cell receptor beta chains from a single sample sequenced in a study of beta chain features in type 1 diabetes. cDNA synthesis used the whole RNA isolate, giving expressed TCRB sequences. Profiled with immunoSEQ multiplex PCR; TCRdb holds only in-frame clones, not every one. The sample lists about 220,000 clones, approximately 10% occurring once. The sequencing sample was made of central memory CD4+ T cells from blood. These receptors all stem from a man aged 18 to 29 in good health.

The chain carries TRBV23-1 and TRBJ2-5, with 7 bases matching TRBD1. TRBV23-1 is filed as an ORF, its function uncertain. The CDR3 is made up of 14 amino acids. Trimming removed 7 bases from V and 1 base from J; junction bases left unmatched: 6. This CDR3 is CASTTGVSQETQYF. DNA of the CDR3: TGCGCCAGCACCACAGGGGTATCCCAAGAGACCCAGTACTTC.

This chain uses TRBV30 with TRBJ1-5; perhaps TRBD1 as D (6 bases). Trimming left V 0 bases short and J 4 bases short, with 16 bases between. The CDR3 contains 16 residues. Germline CDR1 and CDR2: GTSNPN and SVGIG (reference sequence). CDR3 protein: CAWSVQGRGDNQPQHF. CDR3 DNA: TGTGCCTGGAGTGTACAGGGACGTGGGGATAATCAGCCCCAGCATTTT.

The gene calls are TRBV9 and TRBJ2-2; D is undetermined. There are 16 residues in the CDR3. Between the trimmed V and J ends, which lost 0 bases and 4 bases, there was a span of 13 bases. CDR1 is SGDLS and CDR2 is YYNGEE in the germline V gene. The CDR3 DNA is TGTGCCAGCAGCGTAGGTTTGGGCGTCGGCACCGGGGAGCTGTTTTTT. Residues: CASSVGLGVGTGELFF.

Worth noting for this clone: This specimen includes other DNA sequences encoding the same CDR3. This chain connects TRBV7-2 to TRBJ1-5; D is undetermined. Germline CDR1 SGHTA, CDR2 FQGNSA. Trimming left V 2 bases short and J 7 bases short, with 9 bases between. This CDR3 has 13 amino acids. The CDR3 sequence is CASSLRGEQPQHF. For the CDR3, the DNA is TGTGCCAGCAGCTTACGAGGAGAACAGCCCCAGCATTTT.

The J gene is TRBJ2-7, the V gene TRBV5-1, with 10 bases fitting TRBD2. V dropped 1 base and J dropped 5; count of bases not matched to a gene: 3. The CDR3 runs to 14 residues. Germline V lookup: CDR1 SGHRS, CDR2 YFSETQ. CDR3 DNA: TGCGCCAGCAGCTTGTCCCTAGCGGGAGACGAGCAGTACTTC. It specifies CASSLSLAGDEQYF.

This clone was counted between two and nine times. The V call is TRBV7-2, the J call TRBJ2-7; no clear D gene. The CDR3 contains 16 residues. Germline CDR1 and CDR2: SGHTA and FQGNSA. V dropped 6 bases and J dropped 0 bases, with 18 bases sitting between them. The CDR3 here is CASSHVGGRNSYEQYF. The CDR3 DNA reads TGTGCCAGCAGTCACGTCGGTGGCAGGAACTCCTACGAGCAGTACTTC.

V usage is TRBV6-5 and J usage is TRBJ1-5; D not certain. The CDR3 spans 13 residues. Trimming pared 10 bases from V and 6 bases from J, leaving 16 bases between. Germline-derived CDR1 and CDR2 are MNHEY and SVGAGI. In DNA, the CDR3 is TGTGCCACCGGATTGCCTTTGGGTCAGCCCCAGCATTTT. This sequence encodes CATGLPLGQPQHF.

This clone was seen more than once but under ten times. This chain links TRBV11-2 with TRBJ2-5; unclear D gene. This CDR3 is built from 13 residues. Trimming stripped 0 bases from V and 4 bases from J, with 6 bases between. Germline V gives CDR1 SGHAT, CDR2 FQNNGV. The CDR3 region is CASSLEVGETQYF. CDR3 nucleotide sequence: TGTGCCAGCAGCTTAGAAGTAGGAGAGACCCAGTACTTC.

In its sample, this clone was seen a few times. This chain uses TRBV9 with TRBJ2-3; 8 positions agree with TRBD2. This CDR3 spans 14 amino acids. The trim removed 6 bases at V and 4 bases at J, leaving 7 bases unmatched. Germline loops: CDR1 SGDLS, CDR2 YYNGEE. The CDR3 DNA is TGTGCCAGCAACACGGGAGGGCTGGCAGATACGCAGTATTTT. Translating it yields CASNTGGLADTQYF.

V usage is TRBV5-4 and J usage is TRBJ2-7; D remains unclear. In germline, CDR1 is SGHNT, CDR2 YYREEE (reference sequence). V was shortened by 4 bases and J by 5 bases, with 10 bases between the two germline ends. The CDR3 has 12 amino acids. The CDR3 protein is CASSVKEHEQYF. The CDR3 DNA is TGTGCCAGCAGCGTGAAGGAGCACGAGCAGTACTTC.

This clone was observed at least ten times. This chain uses TRBV7-8 with TRBJ1-1; 8 bases agree with TRBD1. The CDR3 is made up of 14 amino acids. V trimming: 3 bases; J trimming: 8 bases; junction bases outside the gene matches: 8. From germline, CDR1 is SGHVS and CDR2 FQNEAQ. The CDR3 DNA reads as TGTGCCAGCAGCTTCAGGGGGCGGGAAACAGAAGCTTTCTTT. This sequence encodes CASSFRGRETEAFF.

This clone has a count of ten or more. This chain links TRBV21-1 with TRBJ1-1. TRBV21-1 is given as a pseudogene. The CDR3 is 10 residues long. The CDR3 sequence is CASSSTEAFF. The CDR3, as DNA: TGTGCCAGCAGCAGTACTGAAGCTTTCTTT.

V usage is TRBV9 and J usage is TRBJ1-3; TRBD1 aligns across 10 bases. V was pared by 2 bases and J by 3 bases, with 2 bases of the junction left unmatched. Germline V gives CDR1 SGDLS, CDR2 YYNGEE. This CDR3 comprises 15 residues. The CDR3 nucleotides read TGTGCCAGCAGCGTTGGGACAGGGGTTGGAAACACCATATATTTT. Its protein product is CASSVGTGVGNTIYF. Looking up the rest from reference TRBV9 and TRBJ1-3 gives the full variable domain: DSGVTQTPKHLITATGQRVTLRCSPRSGDLSVYWYQQSLDQGLQFLIQYYNGEERAKGNILERFSAQQFPDLHSELNLSSLELGDSALYFCASSVGTGVGNTIYFGEGSWLTVV.

The V and J genes are TRBV27 and TRBJ2-7, with D possibly TRBD1 on 5 matching bases. V shed 2 bases and J shed 0 bases, with 8 bases lying between them. This CDR3 contains 14 residues. The germline gives CDR1 MNHEY, CDR2 SMNVEV (reference sequence). The CDR3 nucleotides read TGTGCCAGCAGTTTAAACAGGCCCTCCTACGAGCAGTACTTC. Translation gives CASSLNRPSYEQYF.

This clone was observed many times. V is TRBV7-6 and J is TRBJ2-1, with D possibly matching TRBD1 (6 bases). The CDR3 contains 14 residues. V was shortened by 3 bases and J by 7 bases, with 13 bases between the two germline ends. Germline V CDR1 and CDR2: SGHVS, FNYEAQ. CDR3 residues: CASSLGTKWNEQFF. Here the CDR3 DNA reads TGTGCCAGCAGCTTGGGGACAAAGTGGAATGAGCAGTTCTTC.

Sample share makes this clone medium-sized. The chain combines TRBV10-3 with TRBJ2-5, with unresolved D. Trimming shortened V by 4 bases and J by 4 bases, and 16 bases separated the two germline ends. The CDR3 sequence is 15 residues long. Germline CDR1 reads ENHRY; CDR2 reads SYGVKD. The CDR3, as DNA: TGTGCCATCAGTGGGATAGGGATGTCGGGAGAGACCCAGTACTTC. Translating it yields CAISGIGMSGETQYF.

The rearrangement links TRBV6-1 to TRBJ2-7; D may correspond to TRBD1 or TRBD2 (5 bases each). The CDR3 contains 15 residues. Trimming cost V 6 bases and J 2 bases, with 17 bases left between them. In germline, CDR1 is MNHNS, CDR2 SASEGT. CDR3 amino acids: CASRLSGTAPYEQYF. CDR3 nucleotides: TGTGCCAGCAGGCTATCTGGGACCGCTCCCTACGAGCAGTACTTC.

This rearrangement joins TRBV10-3 to TRBJ2-7; 11 bases match TRBD2. The CDR3 is made up of 15 amino acids. Per the germline V gene, CDR1 is ENHRY and CDR2 is SYGVKD. The V gene end was trimmed by 2 bases and the J gene end by 4 bases; junction bases not matched to a gene: 4. The CDR3 DNA sequence: TGTGCCATCAGTGAGGGGGTAGCGGGAGGGTACGAGCAGTACTTC. It encodes CAISEGVAGGYEQYF.

This clone was observed a few times. The chain links TRBV19 to TRBJ2-4; TRBD2 matches at 8 bases. The length of the CDR3 is 19 residues. Germline lookup yields CDR1 LNHDA and CDR2 SQIVND (reference sequence). The V and J ends lost 3 bases and 1 base, in that order; junction bases with no gene match: 14. CDR3 DNA: TGTGCCAGTAGTATCGGCTGGCTAGCGGGTCCCCTGGCCAAAAACATTCAGTACTTC. It yields the protein CASSIGWLAGPLAKNIQYF.

The chain recombines TRBV5-1 with TRBJ2-5, with D perhaps TRBD1 (5 bases). V lost 4 bases, J lost 1 base, and 11 bases lay in between. The CDR3 runs 14 residues. Germline-derived CDR1 and CDR2 are SGHRS and YFSETQ. The CDR3 sequence: CASSPGHLQETQYF. In DNA form, the CDR3 reads TGCGCCAGCAGCCCCGGACACCTCCAAGAGACCCAGTACTTC.

This clone was detected a few times. J is TRBJ2-7 and V is TRBV29-1; 10 bases align to TRBD2. Germline loops: CDR1 SQVTM, CDR2 ANQGSEA. J gave up 0 bases and V 7 bases, and 9 bases lay outside the gene matches. The CDR3 length is 15 residues. CDR3 protein: CSGAQVAGGSYEQYF. Written as DNA, the CDR3 is TGCAGCGGGGCACAGGTAGCGGGGGGCTCCTACGAGCAGTACTTC.

V and J are TRBV10-3 and TRBJ1-2, with a possible D match to TRBD1 (5 bases). V lost 8 bases and J 0 bases, leaving 16 bases between the germline ends. Germline V gene lookup returns CDR1 ENHRY and CDR2 SYGVKD. CDR3 length equals 15 residues. This CDR3 reads CAIGAGREANYGYTF. The CDR3 nucleotides are TGTGCCATCGGGGCCGGTCGTGAAGCTAACTATGGCTACACCTTC.

This chain joins TRBV21-1 and TRBJ1-2. TRBV21-1 is labeled a pseudogene. The CDR3 consists of 14 residues. For the CDR3, the DNA is TGTGCCAGCAGCAAAGTCCGGGGAGCAGATGGCTACACCTTC. It translates to CASSKVRGADGYTF.

The chain has TRBV14 and TRBJ2-1, with a weak D call TRBD2 (5 bases). Trimming removed 1 base at V and 3 bases at J, with 7 bases between. The length of the CDR3 is 14 residues. Germline V gene data show CDR1 as SGHDN and CDR2 as FVKESK. CDR3 DNA sequence: TGTGCCAGCAGCCAAGGGACTTTCTACAATGAGCAGTTCTTC. Its translation is CASSQGTFYNEQFF.